The T cell receptor beta chain under discussion was sequenced for a study of cytomegalovirus exposure and HLA in healthy donors. PCR involved 60 Vbeta and 13 Jbeta primers. Original handling: Some 10 million of the roughly 80 million unique TCR beta chains counted in a later analysis were shared. Profiled with immunoSEQ multiplex PCR; TCRdb holds only in-frame clones, not every one. That table gives V, J and clone size, and the DNA gave D and trimming. The sample lists roughly 120,000 clones, more than 75% seen once, with roughly an eighth in the top ten. About this clone: Its antigen is undetermined.

Overall study findings and caveats: Among TCR beta chains of equal frequency, HLA-associated ones were more clonally expanded in a later analysis. Cytomegalovirus status was reportedly diagnosed by the classifier with high sensitivity and specificity.

J gave up 3 bases and V 6 bases, and 7 bases lay outside the gene matches. Germline CDR1 and CDR2: MNHEY and SVGAGI. The CDR3 runs 15 residues. This TCR derives from a woman aged 55-70 years in good health and CMV-seropositive. Sequenced sample: PBMCs. The chain has TRBV6-5 and TRBJ1-4, with 7 nucleotides matching TRBD1. This CDR3 reads CASSSDRAPNEKLFF. The CDR3 DNA is TGTGCCAGCAGCTCAGACAGGGCGCCTAATGAAAAACTGTTTTTT.